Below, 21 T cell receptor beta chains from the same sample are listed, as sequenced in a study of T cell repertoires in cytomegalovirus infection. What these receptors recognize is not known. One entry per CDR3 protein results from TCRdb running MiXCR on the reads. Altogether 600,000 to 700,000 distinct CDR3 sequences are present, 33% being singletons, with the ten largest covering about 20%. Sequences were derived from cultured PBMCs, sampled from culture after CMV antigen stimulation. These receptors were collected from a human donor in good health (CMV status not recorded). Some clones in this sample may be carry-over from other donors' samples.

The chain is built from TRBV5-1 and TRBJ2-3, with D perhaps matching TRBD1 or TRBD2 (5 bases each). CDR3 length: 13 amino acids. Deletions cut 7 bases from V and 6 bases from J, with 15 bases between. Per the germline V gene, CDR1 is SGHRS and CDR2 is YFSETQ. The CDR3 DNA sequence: TGCGCCAGCTGGATTGGGGGAATGGATACGCAGTATTTT. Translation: CASWIGGMDTQYF.

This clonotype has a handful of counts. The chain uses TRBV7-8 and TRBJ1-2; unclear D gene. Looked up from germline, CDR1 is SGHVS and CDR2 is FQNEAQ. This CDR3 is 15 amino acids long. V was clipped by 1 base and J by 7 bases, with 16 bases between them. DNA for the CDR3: TGTGCCAGCAGCTTAGTGAGGCCCGGGGAAGCTGGCTACACCTTC. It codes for CASSLVRPGEAGYTF.

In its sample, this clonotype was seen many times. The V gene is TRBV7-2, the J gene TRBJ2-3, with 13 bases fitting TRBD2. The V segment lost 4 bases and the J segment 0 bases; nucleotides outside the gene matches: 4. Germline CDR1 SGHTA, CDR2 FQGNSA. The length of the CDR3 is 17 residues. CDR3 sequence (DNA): TGTGCCAGCAGCTCACAACTAGCGGGGGGGAGCACAGATACGCAGTATTTT. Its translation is CASSSQLAGGSTDTQYF. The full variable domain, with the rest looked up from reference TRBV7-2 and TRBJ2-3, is GAGVSQSPSNKVTEKGKDVELRCDPISGHTALYWYRQSLGQGLEFLIYFQGNSAPDKSGLPSDRFSAERTGGSVSTLTIQRTQQEDSAVYLCASSSQLAGGSTDTQYFGPGTRLTVL.

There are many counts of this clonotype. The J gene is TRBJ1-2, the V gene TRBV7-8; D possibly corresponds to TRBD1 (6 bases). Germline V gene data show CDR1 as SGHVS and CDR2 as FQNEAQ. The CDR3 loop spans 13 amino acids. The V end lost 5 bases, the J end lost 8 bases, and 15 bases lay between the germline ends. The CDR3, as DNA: TGTGCCAGCAGCCCGCGTACAGGGAGAGGCTACACCTTC. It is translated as CASSPRTGRGYTF.

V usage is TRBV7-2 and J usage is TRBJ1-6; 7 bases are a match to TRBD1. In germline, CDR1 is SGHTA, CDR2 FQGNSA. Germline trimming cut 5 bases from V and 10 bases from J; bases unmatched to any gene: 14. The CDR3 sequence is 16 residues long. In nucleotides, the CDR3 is TGTGCCAGCAGCATCCACGGACAGGCTGACACCTCACCCCTCCACTTT. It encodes CASSIHGQADTSPLHF.

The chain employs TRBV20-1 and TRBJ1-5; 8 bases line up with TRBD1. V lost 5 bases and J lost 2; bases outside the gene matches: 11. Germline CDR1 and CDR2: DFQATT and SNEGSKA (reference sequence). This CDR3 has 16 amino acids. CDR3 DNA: TGCAGTGCTGGACAGGGAGGGGGGGTCGGCAATCAGCCCCAGCATTTT. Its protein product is CSAGQGGGVGNQPQHF.

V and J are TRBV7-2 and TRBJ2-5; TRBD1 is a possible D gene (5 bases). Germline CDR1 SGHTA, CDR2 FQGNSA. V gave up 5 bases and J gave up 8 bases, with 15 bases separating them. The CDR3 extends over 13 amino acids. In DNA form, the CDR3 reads TGTGCCAGCAGCCTTAACCCAAGGGGAACCCAGTACTTC. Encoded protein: CASSLNPRGTQYF.

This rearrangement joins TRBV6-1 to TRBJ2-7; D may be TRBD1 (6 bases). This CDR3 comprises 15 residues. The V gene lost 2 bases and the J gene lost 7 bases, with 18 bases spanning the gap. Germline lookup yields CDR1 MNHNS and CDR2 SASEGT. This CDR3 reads CASSEPYNRAREQYF. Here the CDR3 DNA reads TGTGCCAGCAGTGAACCCTATAACAGGGCGAGAGAGCAGTACTTC.

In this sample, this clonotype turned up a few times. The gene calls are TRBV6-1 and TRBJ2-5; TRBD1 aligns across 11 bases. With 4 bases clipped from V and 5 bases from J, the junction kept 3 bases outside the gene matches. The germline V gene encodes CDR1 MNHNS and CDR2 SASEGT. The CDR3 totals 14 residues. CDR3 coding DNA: TGTGCCAGCAGTGGGACAGGGGGCTTTGAGACCCAGTACTTC. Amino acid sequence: CASSGTGGFETQYF.

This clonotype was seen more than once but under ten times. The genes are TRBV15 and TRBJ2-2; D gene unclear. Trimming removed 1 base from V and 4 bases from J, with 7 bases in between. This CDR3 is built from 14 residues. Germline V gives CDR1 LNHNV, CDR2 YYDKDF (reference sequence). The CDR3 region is CATSRVRVTGELFF. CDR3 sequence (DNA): TGTGCCACCAGCAGAGTTCGGGTCACCGGGGAGCTGTTTTTT.

The chain's CDR3 is CASSSGTFETDTQYF. As DNA, the CDR3 is TGTGCCAGCAGCTCCGGGACCTTTGAGACAGATACGCAGTATTTT. The gene calls are TRBV6-2 or TRBV6-3 and TRBJ2-3; either TRBD1 or TRBD2 may supply D (5 bases each). Trimming took off 6 bases at V and 3 bases at J, with 16 bases between the two ends. Per germline, CDR1 MNHEY and CDR2 SVGEGT. The CDR3 contains 15 residues.

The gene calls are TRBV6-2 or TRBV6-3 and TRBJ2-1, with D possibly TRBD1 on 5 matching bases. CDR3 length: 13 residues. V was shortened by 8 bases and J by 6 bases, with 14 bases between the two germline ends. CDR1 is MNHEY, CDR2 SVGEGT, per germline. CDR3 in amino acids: CASLSVGPNEQFF. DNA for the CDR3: TGTGCCAGCCTCTCTGTGGGGCCCAATGAGCAGTTCTTC.

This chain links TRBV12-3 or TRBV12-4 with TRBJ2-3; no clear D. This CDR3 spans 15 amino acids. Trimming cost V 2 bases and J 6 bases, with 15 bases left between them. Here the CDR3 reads CASSLRARRRDTQYF. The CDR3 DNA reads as TGTGCCAGCAGTTTACGGGCTAGGAGACGTGATACGCAGTATTTT.

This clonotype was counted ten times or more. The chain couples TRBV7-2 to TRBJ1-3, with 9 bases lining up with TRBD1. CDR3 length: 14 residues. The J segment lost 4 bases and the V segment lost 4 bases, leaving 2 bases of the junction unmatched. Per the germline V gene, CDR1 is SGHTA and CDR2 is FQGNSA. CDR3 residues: CASSSTGGGNTIYF. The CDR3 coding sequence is TGTGCCAGCAGCTCAACAGGGGGCGGAAACACCATATATTTT. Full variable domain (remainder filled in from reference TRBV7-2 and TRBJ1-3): GAGVSQSPSNKVTEKGKDVELRCDPISGHTALYWYRQSLGQGLEFLIYFQGNSAPDKSGLPSDRFSAERTGGSVSTLTIQRTQQEDSAVYLCASSSTGGGNTIYFGEGSWLTVV.

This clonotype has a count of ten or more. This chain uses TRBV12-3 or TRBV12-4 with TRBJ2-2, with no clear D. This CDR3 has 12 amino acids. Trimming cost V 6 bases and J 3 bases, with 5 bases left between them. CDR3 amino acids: CASSRDTGELFF. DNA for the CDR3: TGTGCCAGCAGCCGAGACACCGGGGAGCTGTTTTTT.

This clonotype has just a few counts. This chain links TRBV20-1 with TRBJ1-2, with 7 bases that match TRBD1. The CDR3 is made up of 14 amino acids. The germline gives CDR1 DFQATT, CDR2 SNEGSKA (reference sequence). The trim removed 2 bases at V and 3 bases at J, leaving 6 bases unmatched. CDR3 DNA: TGCAGTGCTAGAAGGGAGGGGGCCCACTATGGCTACACCTTC. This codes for CSARREGAHYGYTF.

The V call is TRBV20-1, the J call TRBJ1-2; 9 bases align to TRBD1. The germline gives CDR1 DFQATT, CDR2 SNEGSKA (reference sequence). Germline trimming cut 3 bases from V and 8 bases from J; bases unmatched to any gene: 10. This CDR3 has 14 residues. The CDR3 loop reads CSASHYRGLLGYTF. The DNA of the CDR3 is TGCAGTGCTAGTCACTACAGGGGGCTTTTAGGCTACACCTTC.

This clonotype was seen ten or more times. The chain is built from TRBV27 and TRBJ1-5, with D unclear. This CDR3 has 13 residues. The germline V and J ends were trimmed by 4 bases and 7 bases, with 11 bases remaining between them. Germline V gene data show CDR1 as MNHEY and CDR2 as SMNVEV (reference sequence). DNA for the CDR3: TGTGCCAGCAGTTCAAAAGGTTGGCAGCCCCAGCATTTT. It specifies CASSSKGWQPQHF.

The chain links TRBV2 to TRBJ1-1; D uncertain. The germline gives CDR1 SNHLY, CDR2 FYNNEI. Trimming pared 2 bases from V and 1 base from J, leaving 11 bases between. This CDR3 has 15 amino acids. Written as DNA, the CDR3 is TGTGCCAGCAGTGAAAACCCCGAGGGGAACACTGAAGCTTTCTTT. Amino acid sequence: CASSENPEGNTEAFF. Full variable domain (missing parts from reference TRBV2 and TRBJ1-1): EPEVTQTPSHQVTQMGQEVILRCVPISNHLYFYWYRQILGQKVEFLVSFYNNEISEKSEIFDDQFSVERPDGSNFTLKIRSTKLEDSAMYFCASSENPEGNTEAFFGQGTRLTVV.

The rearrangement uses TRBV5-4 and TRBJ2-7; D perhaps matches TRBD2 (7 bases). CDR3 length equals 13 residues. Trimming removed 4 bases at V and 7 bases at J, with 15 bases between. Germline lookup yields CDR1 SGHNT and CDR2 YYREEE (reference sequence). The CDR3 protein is CASSPTGGAEQYF. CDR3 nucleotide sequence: TGTGCCAGCAGCCCGACTGGGGGGGCGGAGCAGTACTTC.

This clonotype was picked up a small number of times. The CDR3 here is CSASGSFPSQPQHF. CDR3 coding DNA: TGCAGTGCTAGTGGGTCCTTCCCGAGTCAGCCCCAGCATTTT. The chain combines TRBV20-1 with TRBJ1-5; D remains unclear. This CDR3 comprises 14 residues. V shed 3 bases and J shed 6 bases, with 15 bases lying between them. Germline loops: CDR1 DFQATT, CDR2 SNEGSKA (reference sequence).